The source of this TCR beta chain is a study of blood T cell repertoires in COVID-19. About the research overall: Samples taken during acute and convalescent COVID-19 were collected in the United States, Italy and Spain.

Trimming shortened V by 5 bases and J by 0 bases, and 4 bases separated the two germline ends. CDR1 and CDR2 from the germline V gene are MNHEY and SVGAGI. This CDR3 comprises 12 residues. The authors' processing: Quantification of nucleated cells was approximated via reference gene primer amplification. Repertoires were generated with immunoSEQ multiplex PCR, while TCRdb's copy carries only in-frame clones and drops some. V and J calls and clone size are copied from that table; D and trimming were computed from the DNA. This sample has under 350,000 clones, with roughly 85% found just once. This chain joins TRBV6-5 and TRBJ1-1; D is uncertain. The sequencing sample was made of peripheral blood. This TCR came from a woman in her 70s with acute or convalescent COVID-19. CDR3 in DNA: TGTGCCAGCAGTCACATGAACACTGAAGCTTTCTTT. Residues: CASSHMNTEAFF.